This T cell receptor (beta chain) was identified during a study of control samples from healthy donors and cancer patients. The length of the CDR3 is 14 residues. The J segment lost 5 bases and the V segment lost 6 bases, leaving 7 bases of the junction unmatched. Germline V gives CDR1 ENHRY, CDR2 SYGVKD. Sequenced by immunoSEQ multiplex PCR; TCRdb stores in-frame clones only, minus some. The sample yields 260,000 or so clones, about four fifths seen once. The TCR was taken from a woman aged 55-69 years with lung cancer. This rearrangement joins TRBV10-3 to TRBJ2-3, with 8 positions matching TRBD2. The sample was PBMCs. CDR3 loop: CAISRGGRGDTQYF. The DNA for the CDR3 is TGTGCCATCAGCCGGGGGGGTAGGGGAGATACGCAGTATTTT.